This is a list of T cell receptor beta chains from one sample in a study of radiotherapy plus CTLA-4 blockade in lung cancer. Data came from immunoSEQ multiplex PCR; TCRdb stores just in-frame clones and leaves some out. The sample has under 65,000 clones; roughly 77% are singletons. The starting material was peripheral blood, obtained from a patient treated with radiotherapy plus ipilimumab. Every receptor here comes from a human donor with non-small cell lung cancer who had a complete response to radiotherapy plus ipilimumab. CDR3s include the opening cysteine and the closing phenylalanine or tryptophan. The order of the fields is D gene, J gene, V gene, clone size, CDR3 protein, CDR3 DNA. D genes are given only for firm matches. A clone size is listed for some rows: how often the clone was seen (once, few, many), or a class if it is expanded.

. TRBJ2-1 TRBV4-1 . CASSQVPGWVYNEQFF TGCGCCAGCAGCCAAGTCCCAGGGTGGGTCTACAATGAGCAGTTCTTC
. TRBJ1-1 TRBV5-1 . CASSLGRGGTEAFF TGCGCCAGCAGCTTGGGCCGGGGTGGGACTGAAGCTTTCTTT
. TRBJ1-3 TRBV6-1 few CASTGGFGNTIYF TGTGCCAGCACTGGGGGGTTCGGAAACACCATATATTTT
. TRBJ1-1 TRBV5-1 . CASSRDDRQNTEAFF TGCGCCAGCAGCCGTGACGACAGACAGAACACTGAAGCTTTCTTT
. TRBJ1-3 TRBV7-6 . CASSVIQGNTIYF TGTGCCAGCAGCGTCATACAGGGAAACACCATATATTTT
. TRBJ2-1 TRBV7-9 . CASSLGRNSYNEQFF TGTGCCAGCAGCTTAGGCAGGAACTCCTACAATGAGCAGTTCTTC
TRBD1 TRBJ1-5 TRBV19 . CATKQGGNQPQHF TGTGCCACCAAACAGGGGGGCAATCAGCCCCAGCATTTT
. TRBJ2-1 TRBV7-2 . CASSFQVTEQFF TGTGCCAGCAGCTTTCAGGTCACTGAGCAGTTCTTC
. TRBJ1-2 TRBV2 . CASSLRGPMGMYGYTF TGTGCCAGCAGTCTGAGAGGGCCGATGGGGATGTATGGCTACACCTTC
. TRBJ2-1 TRBV11-3 . CASSFRSGRGNAQFF TGTGCCAGCAGCTTTAGGTCAGGTCGGGGTAATGCGCAGTTCTTC
. TRBJ2-1 TRBV7-2 . CASSFRRGSYNEQFF TGTGCCAGCAGCTTCCGCCGGGGCTCCTACAATGAGCAGTTCTTC
. TRBJ1-4 TRBV5-1 few CASSRGGRGEKLFF TGCGCCAGCAGCCGGGGAGGACGCGGGGAAAAACTGTTTTTT
TRBD1 TRBJ1-1 TRBV13 . CASSPLEGAAEAFF TGTGCCAGCAGCCCGCTGGAGGGGGCCGCTGAAGCTTTCTTT
TRBD2 TRBJ2-1 TRBV5-1 . CASSSAPGLAGERQFF TGCGCCAGCAGCTCGGCCCCGGGACTAGCGGGAGAACGTCAGTTCTTC
. TRBJ2-2 TRBV14 few CASSQRGGAGTGELFF TGTGCCAGCAGCCAAAGAGGGGGCGCGGGGACCGGGGAGCTGTTTTTT
. TRBJ1-1 TRBV6-5 . CASSYNRENTEAFF TGTGCCAGCAGCTATAACAGGGAGAACACTGAAGCTTTCTTT
. TRBJ2-1 TRBV5-1 . CASSATTLEQFF TGCGCCAGCAGCGCTACTACCCTTGAGCAGTTCTTC
. TRBJ2-3 TRBV5-1 . CASSFGWDTQYF TGCGCCAGCAGCTTCGGTTGGGATACGCAGTATTTT
. TRBJ1-6 TRBV7-9 few CASSRRDGDSPLHF TGTGCCAGCAGCCGCAGGGATGGGGATTCACCCCTCCACTTT
. TRBJ2-1 TRBV11-3 . CASSLVLISYNEQFF TGTGCCAGCAGCTTAGTGCTAATCTCCTACAATGAGCAGTTCTTC
. TRBJ2-4 TRBV7-2 . CASSLGGGRGAKNIQYF TGTGCCAGCAGCTTAGGCGGGGGCCGGGGAGCCAAAAACATTCAGTACTTC
TRBD2 TRBJ2-1 TRBV7-2 . CASGSGSIDEQFF TGTGCCAGCGGGAGCGGGAGTATCGATGAGCAGTTCTTC
. TRBJ2-5 TRBV21-1 . CASSKERPSGQETQYF TGTGCCAGCAGCAAAGAGAGGCCTAGCGGGCAAGAGACCCAGTACTTC
. TRBJ2-7 TRBV5-4 . CASSEPRAYEQYF TGTGCCAGCAGCGAACCCAGGGCCTACGAGCAGTACTTC
TRBD1 TRBJ1-2 TRBV7-9 . CASSFGQATYGYTF TGTGCCAGCAGCTTCGGACAGGCCACCTATGGCTACACCTTC
. TRBJ1-2 TRBV10-3 . CAIRGESAGGYTF TGTGCCATCAGGGGTGAGTCCGCCGGGGGCTACACCTTC
TRBD2 TRBJ2-3 TRBV5-4 few CASGGSRGVFTDTQYF TGTGCCAGCGGGGGTTCCCGGGGGGTGTTCACAGATACGCAGTATTTT
. TRBJ1-2 TRBV29-1 . CSVVKAGSHGYTF TGCAGCGTAGTGAAGGCAGGGTCCCATGGCTACACCTTC
TRBD2 TRBJ2-7 TRBV6-5 . CASSYSEAGGDYEQYF TGTGCCAGCAGTTACTCGGAGGCCGGGGGGGACTACGAGCAGTACTTC
TRBD1 TRBJ2-1 TRBV18 few CASSPDRGGDNEQFF TGTGCCAGCTCACCGGACAGGGGCGGTGATAATGAGCAGTTCTTC
TRBD1 TRBJ1-4 TRBV7-6 . CASSLEGDRGGEKLFF TGTGCCAGCAGCTTAGAGGGAGACAGGGGAGGTGAAAAACTGTTTTTT
TRBD2 TRBJ2-5 TRBV9 . CASSEGLAGTRTQYF TGTGCCAGCAGCGAAGGACTAGCGGGGACAAGGACCCAGTACTTC
. TRBJ2-3 TRBV6-5 . CASSPDFSTDTQYF TGTGCCAGCAGTCCCGACTTTAGCACAGATACGCAGTATTTT
. TRBJ2-7 TRBV10-3 . CAISQDSYEQYF TGTGCCATCAGTCAAGACAGCTACGAGCAGTACTTC
TRBD1 TRBJ2-4 TRBV7-9 once CASSLDTTGVGKNIQYF TGTGCCAGCAGCCTTGATACGACAGGGGTCGGCAAAAACATTCAGTACTTC
TRBD1 TRBJ1-2 TRBV19 . CASSSPTGGNYGYTF TGTGCCAGTTCGTCTCCGACAGGGGGCAACTATGGCTACACCTTC
. TRBJ2-1 TRBV6-6 . CASSYVSYNEQFF TGTGCCAGCAGTTACGTGTCTTACAATGAGCAGTTCTTC
TRBD2 TRBJ2-2 TRBV9 . CASSELGLAGENTGELFF TGTGCCAGCAGCGAGCTCGGACTAGCGGGAGAGAACACCGGGGAGCTGTTTTTT
. TRBJ2-7 TRBV18 . CASSPAGTYEQYF TGTGCCAGCTCACCGGCGGGGACCTACGAGCAGTACTTC
TRBD1 TRBJ1-5 TRBV10-3 . CAISPTQGAGNQPQHF TGTGCCATCAGCCCTACTCAGGGGGCCGGCAATCAGCCCCAGCATTTT
. TRBJ2-6 TRBV10-3 . CAISESIGGPGANVLTF TGTGCCATCAGTGAGTCGATAGGGGGACCTGGGGCCAACGTCCTGACTTTC
. TRBJ1-1 TRBV30 . CAWGQVMNTEAFF TGTGCCTGGGGACAAGTCATGAACACTGAAGCTTTCTTT
TRBD1 TRBJ2-2 TRBV28 few CASSPDSNRGLSITGELFF TGTGCCAGCAGTCCCGACTCAAACAGGGGGCTGTCGATCACCGGGGAGCTGTTTTTT
. TRBJ2-1 TRBV10-3 few CASRQARSDEQFF TGTGCCTCCCGACAGGCCCGTTCCGATGAGCAGTTCTTC
. TRBJ2-1 TRBV4-3 few CASSQDGRGRGNEQFF TGCGCCAGCAGCCAAGATGGGCGGGGGCGCGGCAATGAGCAGTTCTTC
. TRBJ2-5 TRBV6-6 . CASSYQNQETQYF TGTGCCAGCAGTTACCAGAATCAAGAGACCCAGTACTTC
. TRBJ2-1 TRBV7-2 . CASSSTSFNEQFF TGTGCCAGCAGCTCGACTAGTTTCAATGAGCAGTTCTTC
. TRBJ1-3 TRBV30 . CAWRPSGGNTIYF TGTGCCTGGAGACCCTCGGGTGGAAACACCATATATTTT
. TRBJ2-1 TRBV19 . CASSFIRNEQFF TGTGCCAGTAGTTTTATCAGAAATGAGCAGTTCTTC
. TRBJ1-5 TRBV5-6 . CASSLGQVHQPQHF TGTGCCAGCAGCTTGGGGCAAGTACACCAGCCCCAGCATTTT
. TRBJ2-1 TRBV5-1 once CASSLYSSYNEQFF TGCGCCAGCAGCTTGTACAGCTCCTACAATGAGCAGTTCTTC
. TRBJ2-5 TRBV7-6 . CASSSQGETQYF TGTGCCAGCAGCTCCCAGGGGGAGACCCAGTACTTC
TRBD1 TRBJ2-2 TRBV29-1 . CSVGRDRNTGELFF TGCAGCGTTGGCCGGGACAGGAACACCGGGGAGCTGTTTTTT